This T cell receptor (beta chain) was captured by sequencing in a study of T cell responses to AZD1222 COVID-19 vaccine. This clone was seen a handful of times. The protocol was immunoSEQ multiplex PCR, while the TCRdb copy is restricted to in-frame clones and leaves out a portion. The profile shows about 100,000 clones, more than 70% of them singletons. Germline V gene sequence: CDR1 MDHEN, CDR2 SYDVKM. This CDR3 is built from 16 residues. Trimming shortened V by 3 bases and J by 5 bases, and 17 bases separated the two germline ends. The TCR comes from an adult who received the AZD1222 COVID-19 vaccine. The sample in question was peripheral blood, obtained 28 days after the second AZD1222 dose. The rearrangement joins TRBV28 to TRBJ2-1; D may be TRBD1 or TRBD2 (5 bases each). DNA of the CDR3: TGTGCCAGCAGTTTCCTCGGGACGTATGAGGACAATGAGCAGTTCTTC. Translated, it gives CASSFLGTYEDNEQFF.